This is a list of T cell receptor beta chains from one sample in a study of blood T cell repertoires in COVID-19. Measured with immunoSEQ multiplex PCR; TCRdb has only the in-frame clones, and not every one. Here the sample spans some 120,000 clones, 87% being singletons. What was sequenced was peripheral blood. All receptors derive from a woman aged 55 to 70 with acute or convalescent COVID-19. The CDR3 runs from the conserved cysteine through the conserved F or W. The D gene is left open where the match is weak. Clone size is not always given. Where it is, it says once, few, many or a class for expanded clones.

v_call	j_call	d_call	clone_size	cdr3_aa	cdr3_nt
TRBV6-4	TRBJ1-6	-	-	CASSPRPGGSPLHF	TGTGCCAGCAGTCCTAGGCCGGGTGGTTCACCCCTCCACTTT
TRBV19	TRBJ1-2	TRBD1	few	CASDRGYDGYTF	TGTGCCAGCGACAGGGGATATGATGGCTACACCTTC
TRBV7-9	TRBJ2-1	-	few	CASSHLVGHESYNEQFF	TGTGCCAGCAGCCACCTAGTTGGACATGAATCCTACAATGAGCAGTTCTTC
TRBV6-5	TRBJ1-2	-	-	CASMAETNYGYTF	TGTGCCAGCATGGCGGAAACTAACTATGGCTACACCTTC
TRBV9	TRBJ1-3	-	few	CASSVGTDLHTIYF	TGTGCCAGCAGCGTAGGGACTGACCTACACACCATATATTTT
TRBV24-1	TRBJ1-5	-	-	CATSDSDQPQHF	TGTGCCACCAGTGATTCTGATCAGCCCCAGCATTTT
TRBV7-3	TRBJ2-3	-	-	CASSLSGSGTDTQYF	TGTGCCAGCAGCTTATCCGGGAGTGGCACAGATACGCAGTATTTT
TRBV19	TRBJ1-5	-	-	CASSSTGLGQPQHF	TGTGCCAGTAGTTCAACAGGGCTGGGCCAGCCCCAGCATTTT
TRBV4-1	TRBJ2-5	TRBD1	-	CASSSSDRGLGETQYF	TGCGCCAGCTCCTCCTCTGACAGGGGGCTTGGAGAGACCCAGTACTTC
TRBV14	TRBJ2-5	-	-	CASSQVSREETQYF	TGTGCCAGCAGCCAAGTATCCAGGGAAGAGACCCAGTACTTC
TRBV5-3	TRBJ1-4	TRBD1	-	CARSLGQGWEKLFF	TGTGCCAGAAGCTTGGGACAGGGGTGGGAAAAACTGTTTTTT
TRBV5-1	TRBJ2-5	TRBD1	-	CASSLGDRAQETQYF	TGCGCCAGCAGCTTGGGGGACAGGGCTCAAGAGACCCAGTACTTC
TRBV7-3	TRBJ2-1	TRBD2	-	CASSLNVAGVGEQFF	TGTGCCAGCAGCTTAAACGTAGCGGGAGTTGGTGAGCAGTTCTTC
TRBV14	TRBJ2-2	TRBD2	-	CASSQRQGTTSGSYTGELFF	TGTGCCAGCAGCCAGCGACAGGGTACGACTAGCGGATCCTACACCGGGGAGCTGTTTTTT
TRBV28	TRBJ1-2	-	-	CASSQIRGYGYTF	TGTGCCAGCAGTCAAATACGAGGCTATGGCTACACCTTC
TRBV19	TRBJ2-1	TRBD1	-	CASSMADRGAYNEQFF	TGTGCCAGTAGTATGGCGGACAGGGGGGCATACAATGAGCAGTTCTTC
TRBV7-2	TRBJ2-1	TRBD2	-	CASSLGLAGYNEQFF	TGTGCCAGCAGCTTAGGTCTAGCGGGATACAATGAGCAGTTCTTC
TRBV4-1	TRBJ1-5	TRBD1	-	CASSQDHGQGNQPQHF	TGCGCCAGCAGCCAAGATCATGGACAGGGGAATCAGCCCCAGCATTTT
TRBV7-9	TRBJ2-5	-	-	CASSRGIQETQYF	TGTGCCAGCAGCCGAGGGATTCAAGAGACCCAGTACTTC
TRBV12-5	TRBJ2-3	TRBD2	-	CASGPPLAGVRGYPTDTQYF	TGTGCTAGTGGCCCCCCACTAGCGGGAGTTCGGGGCTATCCCACAGATACGCAGTATTTT
TRBV5-1	TRBJ2-7	-	-	CASSLGVLDYEQYF	TGCGCCAGCAGCTTAGGGGTTTTGGACTACGAGCAGTACTTC
TRBV10-2	TRBJ1-2	-	-	CASSEDRIYGYTF	TGCGCCAGCAGTGAGGACAGGATCTATGGCTACACCTTC
TRBV5-8	TRBJ2-5	-	once	CASSPTGTQYF	TGTGCCAGCAGCCCCACCGGGACCCAGTACTTC
TRBV11-1	TRBJ2-3	-	-	CASSTWTTSSTDTQYF	TGTGCCAGCAGCACCTGGACTACCTCTAGCACAGATACGCAGTATTTT
TRBV6-1	TRBJ1-6	-	-	CASSGAYSPLHF	TGTGCCAGCAGTGGGGCCTATTCACCCCTCCACTTT
TRBV11-3	TRBJ2-1	-	-	CASSALAPRGLADNEQFF	TGTGCCAGCAGCGCCCTCGCCCCCAGGGGTTTGGCCGACAATGAGCAGTTCTTC
TRBV14	TRBJ2-3	TRBD1	-	CASSLRTGITDTQYF	TGTGCCAGCAGCCTCCGGACAGGGATCACAGATACGCAGTATTTT
TRBV6-5	TRBJ1-3	TRBD1	-	CASSYSGQGGGNTIYF	TGTGCCAGCAGTTACTCGGGACAGGGAGGAGGAAACACCATATATTTT
TRBV27	TRBJ1-1	-	-	CASSSTGQNTEAFF	TGTGCCAGCAGTTCGACCGGACAGAACACTGAAGCTTTCTTT
TRBV9	TRBJ1-2	-	once	CASSARVNYGYTF	TGTGCCAGCAGCGCCAGGGTTAACTATGGCTACACCTTC
TRBV28	TRBJ2-4	-	-	CASSSPDSLAKNIQYF	TGTGCCAGCAGTTCCCCAGATTCGCTAGCCAAAAACATTCAGTACTTC
TRBV7-8	TRBJ2-2	TRBD1	-	CASNPIPGTDTGELFF	TGTGCCAGCAACCCTATTCCCGGGACAGACACCGGGGAGCTGTTTTTT
TRBV6-5	TRBJ1-5	-	few	CASSYAGGQPQHF	TGTGCCAGCAGTTATGCCGGGGGTCAGCCCCAGCATTTT
TRBV9	TRBJ2-5	TRBD2	-	CASSPQAGGETQYF	TGTGCCAGCAGCCCGCAAGCGGGAGGGGAGACCCAGTACTTC
TRBV5-1	TRBJ2-2	TRBD1	-	CASSSTGGLTGELFF	TGCGCCAGCAGCTCGACAGGGGGTCTCACCGGGGAGCTGTTTTTT
TRBV4-1	TRBJ2-2	TRBD2	-	CASTPRTSGRASTGELFF	TGCGCCAGCACCCCCCGGACTAGCGGGAGGGCTAGTACCGGGGAGCTGTTTTTT
TRBV7-7	TRBJ2-7	-	-	CASSPHRNALEQYF	TGTGCTAGCAGCCCACACCGAAACGCTCTGGAGCAGTACTTC
TRBV11-3	TRBJ1-4	TRBD1	-	CASSSVGTAPPTNEKLFF	TGTGCCAGCAGCTCGGTGGGGACAGCCCCTCCAACTAATGAAAAACTGTTTTTT
TRBV19	TRBJ1-2	TRBD1	-	CASSLGTVLRTYGYTF	TGTGCCAGTAGTCTAGGGACAGTACTCAGGACTTATGGCTACACCTTC
TRBV5-1	TRBJ1-2	-	-	CASSWTWTVDNNYGYTF	TGCGCCAGCAGCTGGACATGGACAGTAGATAATAACTATGGCTACACCTTC
TRBV6-5	TRBJ1-1	-	-	CASSLQLNTEAFF	TGTGCCAGCAGTTTACAGTTGAACACTGAAGCTTTCTTT